These 6 T cell receptor beta chains were sequenced from one sample in a study of T cell responses to AZD1222 COVID-19 vaccine. The table came from immunoSEQ multiplex PCR; TCRdb's copy has only in-frame clones and leaves some out. Counted here are about 160,000 clones, less than 95% occurring once; the ten biggest clones make up approximately 4.8%. The sequencing used peripheral blood, collected on day 0 of AZD1222 vaccination. The receptors were gathered from an adult in good health.

The chain carries TRBV7-2 and TRBJ2-7; weak D call: TRBD2 (5 bases). The V gene lost 0 bases and the J gene lost 0 bases, with 6 bases spanning the gap. This CDR3 has 14 amino acids. Germline loops: CDR1 SGHTA, CDR2 FQGNSA. The CDR3 nucleotides are TGTGCCAGCAGCTTAGCGGGGAGCTCCTACGAGCAGTACTTC. Its translation: CASSLAGSSYEQYF.

This clone was seen a single time. J is TRBJ2-1 and V is TRBV28, with TRBD2 identical over 11 bases. V lost 4 bases and J lost 3; bases outside the gene matches: 2. The CDR3 is 15 amino acids. From germline, CDR1 is MDHEN and CDR2 SYDVKM. CDR3 sequence reads: CASSSGLAGYNEQFF. For the CDR3, the DNA is TGTGCCAGCAGTTCCGGACTAGCGGGCTACAATGAGCAGTTCTTC.

This chain links TRBV7-8 with TRBJ2-3, with a weak D call TRBD1 (5 bases). The CDR3 has 19 residues. Germline assignment: CDR1 SGHVS and CDR2 FQNEAQ. V lost 1 base and J 0 bases, leaving 20 bases between the germline ends. CDR3 protein: CASSLEDTGPEPSTDTQYF. DNA for the CDR3: TGTGCCAGCAGCTTAGAGGACACGGGCCCAGAGCCTAGCACAGATACGCAGTATTTT.

The chain uses TRBV5-1 and TRBJ2-3; the match to TRBD2 covers 8 bases. With 5 bases clipped from V and 3 bases from J, the junction kept 5 bases outside the gene matches. Germline V gives CDR1 SGHRS, CDR2 YFSETQ. The CDR3 runs to 14 residues. The CDR3 region has the DNA TGCGCCAGCAGTCTAGCGGGTATGACAGATACGCAGTATTTT. It translates to CASSLAGMTDTQYF.

The chain carries TRBV5-1 and TRBJ2-7; weak D call: TRBD2 (6 bases). The CDR3 extends over 16 amino acids. Trimming pared 4 bases from V and 4 bases from J, leaving 21 bases between. Germline loops: CDR1 SGHRS, CDR2 YFSETQ. CDR3 sequence reads: CASSLTIGTGRYEQYF. DNA of the CDR3: TGCGCCAGCAGCCTGACGATTGGGACCGGGAGATACGAGCAGTACTTC.

The chain combines TRBV9 with TRBJ2-1, with TRBD2 as a possible D gene (6 bases). CDR1 is SGDLS, CDR2 YYNGEE, per germline. V lost 0 bases and J 7 bases, leaving 17 bases between the germline ends. This CDR3 has 16 residues. The CDR3 nucleotides read TGTGCCAGCAGCGTAGGAGGAGGGGCCCTGTGGAATGAGCAGTTCTTC. Its protein is CASSVGGGALWNEQFF.